What follows are 3 T cell receptor beta chains derived from one specimen sequenced in a study of post-analysis software for immune sequencing data (dated by TCRdb to the mid-2010s). Which antigens these TCRs recognize remains unknown. The library came from PCR. Data came from an Illumina HiSeq 2500. To reduce PCR and sequencing biases, unique molecular identifiers were incorporated into the TCR beta cDNA libraries. Starting from the raw public reads, TCRdb applied fastp trimming at Q25, assembled clones with MiXCR and retained in-frame beta chains. Each record represents a unique CDR3 protein, reported with the most common genes and DNA among its rows. The sample data list around 500,000 distinct CDR3 sequences, and 34% of these were observed just once. The ten largest account for under 7% of the sample. General study outcomes and caveats: About five TRBV segments, including TRBV5-6, TRBV5-1 and TRBV20-1, were significantly more frequent in patients than controls.

The material sequenced was blood. Receptors were obtained from a girl between 2 and 17 years old with multiple sclerosis.

V usage is TRBV7-2 and J usage is TRBJ1-4, with 8 nucleotides matching TRBD1. Germline CDR1 and CDR2: SGHTA and FQGNSA. The CDR3 sequence is 15 residues long. V dropped 8 bases and J dropped 10; count of bases not matched to a gene: 15. CDR3 DNA sequence: TGTGCCAGCGCCTCTCTGGACAGGGCGGATGTAAAACTGTTTTTT. This codes for CASASLDRADVKLFF. The full variable domain, rest sourced from reference TRBV7-2 and TRBJ1-4, is GAGVSQSPSNKVTEKGKDVELRCDPISGHTALYWYRQSLGQGLEFLIYFQGNSAPDKSGLPSDRFSAERTGGSVSTLTIQRTQQEDSAVYLCASASLDRADVKLFFGSGTQLSVL.

For this clonotype: At one of its ends the junction is not consistent with the germline gene, which may arise from a read error. The V gene is TRBV28, the J gene TRBJ2-1; D tentatively reads TRBD1 or TRBD2 (6 bases each). The germline CDR1 and CDR2 sequences are MDHEN and SYDVKM. The CDR3 is 17 amino acids. CDR3 bases: TGTGCCAGCGGTTTTTCCCCCCTCGGGGGCCTGTACAATGAGCAGTTCTTC. Residues: CASGFSPLGGLYNEQFF.

This clonotype was found a few times. CDR3 sequence: CASSLSSPGGNYGYTF. As DNA, the CDR3 is TGCGCCAGCAGCCTAAGTTCCCCGGGGGGGAACTATGGCTACACCTTC. The chain employs TRBV4-1 and TRBJ1-2, with D maybe TRBD1 (5 bases). The germline V gene has CDR1 MGHRA and CDR2 YSYEKL. This CDR3 comprises 16 residues. V was cut by 4 bases and J by 2 bases, with 17 bases left in between.